This TCR beta chain was sequenced in a study of metastatic and nonmetastatic thyroid tumors. Overall study: Repertoire comparisons spanned blood and tumor or nodule tissue from malignant and benign thyroid patients.

There were no patients who had received any treatment before thyroid surgery. Under the authors' procedure: Variation in CDR3 across clinicopathological groups served as the basis for constructing a distant-metastasis classifier in papillary thyroid cancer. TCRdb reprocessed the PCR reads via MiXCR. These V and J calls are TCRdb output, not the study's own analysis. The sample has 20,000 to 25,000 clones, roughly 15% seen once; the top ten hold more than 14%. Study-level points and caveats: Reported TCR beta diversity, measured in blood and tumor, was significantly higher for malignant thyroid tumors than for benign nodules.

A word on this clone: Its specificity is not known. Germline and junction disagree at one end, which may indicate a read error.

This CDR3 has 13 amino acids. Germline V gene data show CDR1 as LGHDT and CDR2 as YNNKEL (reference sequence). Material: tumor tissue. The clonotype originates from a female donor with papillary thyroid cancer or a benign thyroid nodule (not recorded which). Some clones in this sample may be carry-over from other donors' samples. V and J are TRBV3-1 and TRBJ1-1; the D is unclear. This CDR3 is CASSHDRTHEAFF. The CDR3 DNA sequence: TGTGCCAGCAGCCATGATCGCACCCATGAAGCCTTCTTT.